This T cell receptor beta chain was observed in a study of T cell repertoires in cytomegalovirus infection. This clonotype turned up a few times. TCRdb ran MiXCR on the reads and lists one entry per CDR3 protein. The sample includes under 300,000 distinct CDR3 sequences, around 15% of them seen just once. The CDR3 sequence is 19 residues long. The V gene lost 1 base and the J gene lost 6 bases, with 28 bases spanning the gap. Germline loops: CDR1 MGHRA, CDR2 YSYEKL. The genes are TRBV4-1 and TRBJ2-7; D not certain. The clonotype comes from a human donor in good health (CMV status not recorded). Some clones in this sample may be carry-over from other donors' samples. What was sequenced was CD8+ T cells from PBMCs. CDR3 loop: CASSQANSEYEATGGEQYF. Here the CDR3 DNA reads TGCGCCAGCAGCCAAGCCAACTCCGAATATGAGGCGACCGGTGGCGAGCAGTACTTC.